This T cell receptor (beta chain) came from a study of CD8 T cells in ankylosing spondylitis. TCRdb analysed the 5' RACE reads with MiXCR anew, one entry per CDR3 protein. The sample records about 190,000 distinct CDR3 sequences, over 10% being singletons. This clonotype occurred a few times. This clonotype originated in a female donor with ankylosing spondylitis or in good health (not recorded which). Sample: blood, either unsorted or a sorted T cell fraction (not recorded which).

CDR3 bases: TGTGCCAGCAGACCCGGGGCGCGGGACCAAGAGACCCAGTACTTC. Its translation is CASRPGARDQETQYF. This rearrangement joins TRBV6-2 or TRBV6-3 to TRBJ2-5; either TRBD1 or TRBD2 may fit D (5 bases each). The germline V and J ends were trimmed by 6 bases and 0 bases, with 14 bases remaining between them. The length of the CDR3 is 15 residues. Germline CDR1 and CDR2: MNHEY and SVGEGT.